This passage covers 22 T cell receptor beta chains from one sample sequenced in a study of cytomegalovirus exposure and HLA in healthy donors (dated 2017 in TCRdb). The library was generated by the immunoSEQ multiplex PCR assay. For the multiplex PCR, a mixture combining 60 forward primers for TCR Vbeta segments and 13 reverse primers for TCR Jbeta segments was used. The clones in this table, taken by TCRdb from immuneACCESS, are in-frame only. Not every clone is retained; where verified, under half of the shortfall comes from an unresolved V gene, and the cause of the rest is unknown. The sample table contains over 150,000 clones; only one count was recorded for 70% to 80% of them. About 1.4% of the sample is held by the ten biggest clonotypes. Sequencing was performed on PBMCs. The receptor source for this set is a woman aged 25 to 39 in good health and CMV-seropositive.

The V gene is TRBV6-1, the J gene TRBJ2-1, with TRBD2 matching over 13 bases. V dropped 4 bases and J dropped 7; count of bases not matched to a gene: 4. This CDR3 is 15 amino acids long. Germline CDR1 MNHNS, CDR2 SASEGT. CDR3 nucleotide sequence: TGTGCCAGCAGTGGGACTAGCGGGAGCCTTAATGAGCAGTTCTTC. The encoded protein is CASSGTSGSLNEQFF.

The chain couples TRBV6-6 to TRBJ2-5; 9 bases map to TRBD2. The CDR3 is 16 residues long. V lost 7 bases and J lost 5; bases outside the gene matches: 14. Germline loops: CDR1 MNHNY, CDR2 SVGAGI (reference sequence). The CDR3 here is CASKPSGMGSGETQYF. The CDR3 coding sequence is TGTGCCAGCAAACCTAGCGGGATGGGGTCTGGGGAGACCCAGTACTTC.

This chain connects TRBV11-2 to TRBJ2-1; TRBD2 agrees at 10 bases. The V and J ends lost 2 bases and 6 bases, in that order; junction bases with no gene match: 4. This CDR3 is 15 amino acids long. Germline V gives CDR1 SGHAT, CDR2 FQNNGV. CDR3 bases: TGTGCCAGCAGCTTACTAGCGGGAGTCCCCAATGAGCAGTTCTTC. Translation: CASSLLAGVPNEQFF.

The genes are TRBV29-1 and TRBJ2-7; TRBD2 might be the D (6 bases). CDR1 and CDR2 from the germline V gene are SQVTM and ANQGSEA. The CDR3 runs to 12 residues. V lost 2 bases and J lost 7, with 12 bases in between. CDR3 coding DNA: TGCAGCGTTGAAAACGGGGGTAGGGAGCAGTACTTC. Translating gives CSVENGGREQYF.

The rearrangement links TRBV29-1 to TRBJ2-1, with 10 positions matching TRBD2. Germline V gene data show CDR1 as SQVTM and CDR2 as ANQGSEA. This CDR3 region has 14 residues. The V segment lost 4 bases and the J segment 7 bases; nucleotides outside the gene matches: 7. CDR3 sequence (DNA): TGCAGCGTTGGTCTGACTAGCGGGTTTAATGAGCAGTTCTTC. It translates to CSVGLTSGFNEQFF.

This clone was observed a handful of times. The chain joins TRBV11-1 to TRBJ2-6; D not resolved. Germline CDR1 SGHAT, CDR2 FQDESV (reference sequence). Trimming cost V 1 base and J 2 bases, with 9 bases left between them. The CDR3 has 16 residues. The CDR3 sequence: CASSLEVAAGANVLTF. The DNA of the CDR3 is TGTGCCAGCAGCTTAGAGGTAGCAGCTGGGGCCAACGTCCTGACTTTC.

This rearrangement joins TRBV14 to TRBJ2-7; a possible D gene is TRBD2 (6 bases). CDR3 length equals 15 residues. V was pared by 0 bases and J by 2 bases, with 11 bases between. CDR1 is SGHDN and CDR2 is FVKESK in the germline V gene. The CDR3 coding sequence is TGTGCCAGCAGCCAAGAAGGTAGCGGACCCTACGAGCAGTACTTC. Its translation is CASSQEGSGPYEQYF.

The J gene is TRBJ2-7, the V gene TRBV30, with TRBD1 identical over 12 bases. The J segment lost 4 bases and the V segment lost 2 bases, leaving 9 bases of the junction unmatched. Germline CDR1 is GTSNPN and CDR2 is SVGIG (reference sequence). The CDR3 runs to 16 residues. For the CDR3, the DNA is TGTGCCTGGAGTCCTCCCGGGGACAGGGGGCTGTACGAGCAGTACTTC. Its translation is CAWSPPGDRGLYEQYF.

The rearrangement links TRBV30 to TRBJ2-3, with 7 bases lining up with TRBD1. V trimming: 6 bases; J trimming: 2 bases; junction bases outside the gene matches: 5. Germline V CDR1 and CDR2: GTSNPN, SVGIG (reference sequence). The CDR3 contains 13 residues. The CDR3 DNA reads TGTGCCTGTCACAGGGGATCCACAGATACGCAGTATTTT. This translates into CACHRGSTDTQYF.

V gene TRBV14 combines with J gene TRBJ2-2, with TRBD1 matching over 7 bases. This CDR3 contains 13 residues. Trimming cost V 4 bases and J 4 bases; bases outside gene matches: 0. Germline CDR1 SGHDN, CDR2 FVKESK. This CDR3 reads CASSPGGTGELFF. In nucleotides, the CDR3 is TGTGCCAGCAGCCCAGGGGGCACCGGGGAGCTGTTTTTT. Looking up the rest from reference TRBV14 and TRBJ2-2 gives the full variable domain: EAGVTQFPSHSVIEKGQTVTLRCDPISGHDNLYWYRRVMGKEIKFLLHFVKESKQDESGMPNNRFLAERTGGTYSTLKVQPAELEDSGVYFCASSPGGTGELFFGEGSRLTVL.

The chain employs TRBV5-1 and TRBJ2-5; 11 bases fit TRBD2. Trimming removed 4 bases from V and 7 bases from J; junction bases left unmatched: 6. The CDR3 extends over 14 amino acids. The germline V gene has CDR1 SGHRS and CDR2 YFSETQ. In DNA form, the CDR3 reads TGCGCCAGCAGCCCTACTAGCGGGAGTGTGACCCAGTACTTC. Its protein is CASSPTSGSVTQYF. Filled out from reference TRBV5-1 and TRBJ2-5, the complete variable domain reads KAGVTQTPRYLIKTRGQQVTLSCSPISGHRSVSWYQQTPGQGLQFLFEYFSETQRNKGNFPGRFSGRQFSNSRSEMNVSTLELGDSALYLCASSPTSGSVTQYFGPGTRLLVL.

The chain is built from TRBV7-8 and TRBJ2-7, with TRBD1 as a possible D gene (6 bases). Germline V gene sequence: CDR1 SGHVS, CDR2 FQNEAQ. This CDR3 comprises 16 residues. Trimming took 1 base from V and 2 from J, leaving 15 bases between them. CDR3 amino acids: CASSLGDRDMAYEQYF. For the CDR3, the DNA is TGTGCCAGCAGCTTAGGCGATCGGGACATGGCCTACGAGCAGTACTTC.

V usage is TRBV5-1 and J usage is TRBJ2-3; TRBD2 is a possible D gene (6 bases). Germline V gene lookup returns CDR1 SGHRS and CDR2 YFSETQ. Trimming stripped 4 bases from V and 4 bases from J, with 13 bases between. The CDR3 totals 14 residues. Here the CDR3 reads CASSASGGADTQYF. The CDR3 nucleotides read TGCGCCAGCAGCGCCAGCGGAGGGGCAGATACGCAGTATTTT.

This chain uses TRBV29-1 with TRBJ2-5; TRBD2 matches 7 bases. The germline V gene has CDR1 SQVTM and CDR2 ANQGSEA. V shed 4 bases, J shed 4 bases, and the junction held 6 bases outside the gene matches. This CDR3 spans 13 amino acids. CDR3 amino acids: CSVAREWGETQYF. CDR3 coding DNA: TGCAGCGTTGCGCGGGAGTGGGGAGAGACCCAGTACTTC.

The chain couples TRBV2 to TRBJ1-1; D call uncertain. Germline V gene data show CDR1 as SNHLY and CDR2 as FYNNEI. The length of the CDR3 is 16 residues. The germline V and J ends were trimmed by 6 bases and 2 bases, with 19 bases remaining between them. The CDR3 loop reads CASRALRVALNTEAFF. CDR3 nucleotides: TGTGCCAGCAGAGCCCTCCGGGTAGCGCTTAACACTGAAGCTTTCTTT.

This clone was recorded a few times. The CDR3 carries no conserved terminal phenylalanine or tryptophan, so it likely arises from a read error. No DNA is shown, since the ends of the CDR3 on it are uncertain; the CDR3 is the one TCRdb lists. This chain uses TRBV5-3 with TRBJ2-3; TRBD1, as called in the table, went unchecked against the DNA. TRBV5-3 is labeled an ORF, and its function is uncertain. The CDR3 region is 9 residues in length, termini included. The CDR3: CARSLDRAA.

V and J are TRBV6-6 and TRBJ2-7; tentative D call: TRBD2 (5 bases). CDR1 MNHNY and CDR2 SVGAGI come from the germline V gene (reference sequence). The CDR3 covers 14 residues. V gave up 5 bases and J gave up 2 bases, with 13 bases separating them. The CDR3 sequence is CASSPWSGTYEQYF. In nucleotides, the CDR3 is TGTGCCAGCAGTCCCTGGAGCGGTACCTACGAGCAGTACTTC.

V and J are TRBV28 and TRBJ1-5; TRBD1 is a possible D gene (5 bases). V lost 5 bases, J lost 3 bases, and 17 bases lay in between. The germline V gene encodes CDR1 MDHEN and CDR2 SYDVKM. The CDR3 has 16 residues. The CDR3 spells CASSARGGFNNQPQHF. The CDR3 region has the DNA TGTGCCAGCAGTGCGCGGGGGGGGTTTAACAATCAGCCCCAGCATTTT.

The rearrangement uses TRBV11-3 and TRBJ2-7; tentatively, D is TRBD2 (5 bases). CDR1 and CDR2 (germline): SGHNT, YENEEA. The CDR3 runs 14 residues. Trimming removed 1 base at V and 5 bases at J, with 12 bases between. The CDR3 bases are TGTGCCAGCAGCTTAGGGGGAGAGACGAACGAGCAGTACTTC. Encoded protein: CASSLGGETNEQYF.

Only a few counts were recorded for this clone. This chain uses TRBV6-5 with TRBJ2-1; TRBD2 aligns across 8 bases. CDR1 and CDR2 from the germline V gene are MNHEY and SVGAGI. Trimming removed 5 bases from V and 12 bases from J; junction bases left unmatched: 3. The length of the CDR3 is 11 residues. The CDR3 coding sequence is TGTGCCAGCAGTCCGGGGGGGCCGCAGTTCTTC. This codes for CASSPGGPQFF.

The rearrangement joins TRBV6-5 to TRBJ2-7, with a possible D match to TRBD2 (6 bases). The CDR3 is 15 amino acids. CDR1 is MNHEY and CDR2 is SVGAGI in the germline V gene. The V end lost 6 bases, the J end lost 3 bases, and 18 bases lay between the germline ends. CDR3 coding DNA: TGTGCCAGCAGCCCCACGACTAGTCTTCGCTACGAGCAGTACTTC. This translates into CASSPTTSLRYEQYF.

Written as DNA, the CDR3 is TGTGCCAGCAGCTTAGGGACAGGGGGCAGCGAGACCCAGTACTTC. Translation: CASSLGTGGSETQYF. The rearrangement joins TRBV13 to TRBJ2-5; 10 bases agree with TRBD1. Germline V gene data show CDR1 as PRHDT and CDR2 as FYEKMQ (reference sequence). The junction had 3 bases not matched to a gene; V was cut back by 0 bases and J by 5 bases. This CDR3 comprises 15 residues.